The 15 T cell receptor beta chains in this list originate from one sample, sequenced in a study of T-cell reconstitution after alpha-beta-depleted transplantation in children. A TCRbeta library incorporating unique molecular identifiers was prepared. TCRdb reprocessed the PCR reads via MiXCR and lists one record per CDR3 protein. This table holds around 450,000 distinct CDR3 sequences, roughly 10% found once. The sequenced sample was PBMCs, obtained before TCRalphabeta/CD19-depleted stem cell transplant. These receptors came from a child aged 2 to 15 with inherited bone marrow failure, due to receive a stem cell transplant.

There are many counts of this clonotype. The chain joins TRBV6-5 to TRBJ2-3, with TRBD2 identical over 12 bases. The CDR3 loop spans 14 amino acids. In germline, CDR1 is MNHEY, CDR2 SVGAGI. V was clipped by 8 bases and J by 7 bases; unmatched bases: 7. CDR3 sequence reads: CASVLAGGVYTQYF. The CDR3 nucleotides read TGTGCCAGCGTTCTAGCGGGAGGGGTATATACGCAGTATTTT.

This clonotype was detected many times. CDR3 sequence: CATSRDRVSPLHF. The CDR3 bases are TGTGCCACCAGCAGGGACAGGGTGTCACCCCTCCACTTT. The genes are TRBV15 and TRBJ1-6; 8 nucleotides line up with TRBD1. Germline V CDR1 and CDR2: LNHNV, YYDKDF (reference sequence). The CDR3 spans 13 residues. The V and J ends lost 3 bases and 10 bases, in that order; junction bases with no gene match: 2.

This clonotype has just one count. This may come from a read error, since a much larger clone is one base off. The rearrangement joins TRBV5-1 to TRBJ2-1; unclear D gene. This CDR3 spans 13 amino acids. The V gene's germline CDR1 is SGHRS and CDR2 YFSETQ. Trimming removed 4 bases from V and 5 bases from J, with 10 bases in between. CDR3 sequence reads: CASSHATDNEQFF. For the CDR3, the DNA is TGCGCCAGCAGCCATGCGACGGACAATGAGCAGTTCTTC. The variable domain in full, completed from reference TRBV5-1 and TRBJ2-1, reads KAGVTQTPRYLIKTRGQQVTLSCSPISGHRSVSWYQQTPGQGLQFLFEYFSETQRNKGNFPGRFSGRQFSNSRSEMNVSTLELGDSALYLCASSHATDNEQFFGPGTRLTVL.

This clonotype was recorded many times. CDR3 coding DNA: TGTGCCTGGAGTGTAAAGTTTTATGGCTACACCTTC. This codes for CAWSVKFYGYTF. The genes are TRBV30 and TRBJ1-2; D is unclear. This CDR3 has 12 amino acids. Germline CDR1 GTSNPN, CDR2 SVGIG (reference sequence). Trimming cost V 0 bases and J 5 bases, with 7 bases left between them.

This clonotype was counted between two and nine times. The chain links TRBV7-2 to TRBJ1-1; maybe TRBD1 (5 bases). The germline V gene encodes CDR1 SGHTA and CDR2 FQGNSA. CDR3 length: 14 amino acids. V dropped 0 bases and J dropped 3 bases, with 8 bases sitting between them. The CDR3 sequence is CASSLAQGYTEAFF. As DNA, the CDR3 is TGTGCCAGCAGCTTAGCGCAGGGCTACACTGAAGCTTTCTTT.

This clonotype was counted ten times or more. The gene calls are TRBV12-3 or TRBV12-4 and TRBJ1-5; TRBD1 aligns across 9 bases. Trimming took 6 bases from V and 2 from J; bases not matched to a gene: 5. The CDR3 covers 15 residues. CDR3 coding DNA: TGTGCCAGCAGAAGGACAGGGGCCGGCAATCAGCCCCAGCATTTT. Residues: CASRRTGAGNQPQHF.

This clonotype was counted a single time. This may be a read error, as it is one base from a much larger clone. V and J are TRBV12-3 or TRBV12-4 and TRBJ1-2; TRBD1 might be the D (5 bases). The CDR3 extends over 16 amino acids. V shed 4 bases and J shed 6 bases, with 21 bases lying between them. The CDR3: CASSSHLQAGKHGYTF. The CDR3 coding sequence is TGTGCCAGCAGTTCACATCTTCAGGCAGGGAAACATGGCTACACCTTC.

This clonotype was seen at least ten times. CDR3 nucleotide sequence: TGTGCCAGCAGCCCCCTCCTAAATGAGCAGTTCTTC. It codes for CASSPLLNEQFF. This sequence joins TRBV9 and TRBJ2-1; D is uncertain. The CDR3 consists of 12 residues. V was clipped by 4 bases and J by 7 bases, with 9 bases between them. Germline V gene sequence: CDR1 SGDLS, CDR2 YYNGEE.

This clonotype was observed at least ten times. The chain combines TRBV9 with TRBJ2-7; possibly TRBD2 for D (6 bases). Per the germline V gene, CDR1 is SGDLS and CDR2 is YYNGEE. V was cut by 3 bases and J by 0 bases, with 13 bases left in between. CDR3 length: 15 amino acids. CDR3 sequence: CASSGGGSVSYEQYF. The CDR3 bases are TGTGCCAGCAGCGGTGGAGGGTCAGTCTCCTACGAGCAGTACTTC.

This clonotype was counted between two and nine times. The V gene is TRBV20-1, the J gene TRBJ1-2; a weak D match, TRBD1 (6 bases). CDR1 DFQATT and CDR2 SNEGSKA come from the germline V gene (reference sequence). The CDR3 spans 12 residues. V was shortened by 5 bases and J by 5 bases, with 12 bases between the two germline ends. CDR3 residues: CSAFRQGYGYTF. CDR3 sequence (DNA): TGCAGTGCTTTTAGGCAGGGGTATGGCTACACCTTC.

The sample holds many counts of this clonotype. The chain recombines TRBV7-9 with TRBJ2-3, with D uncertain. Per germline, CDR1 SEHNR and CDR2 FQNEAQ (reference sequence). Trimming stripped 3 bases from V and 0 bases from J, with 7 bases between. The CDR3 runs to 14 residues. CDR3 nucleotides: TGTGCCAGCAGCTTCCGCATGAGCACAGATACGCAGTATTTT. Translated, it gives CASSFRMSTDTQYF.

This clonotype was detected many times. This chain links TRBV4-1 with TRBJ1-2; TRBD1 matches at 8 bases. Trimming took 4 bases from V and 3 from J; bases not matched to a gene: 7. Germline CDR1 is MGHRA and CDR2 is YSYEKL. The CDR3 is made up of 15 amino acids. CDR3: CASSPRQGPDYGYTF. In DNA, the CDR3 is TGCGCCAGCAGCCCTCGACAGGGGCCGGACTATGGCTACACCTTC.

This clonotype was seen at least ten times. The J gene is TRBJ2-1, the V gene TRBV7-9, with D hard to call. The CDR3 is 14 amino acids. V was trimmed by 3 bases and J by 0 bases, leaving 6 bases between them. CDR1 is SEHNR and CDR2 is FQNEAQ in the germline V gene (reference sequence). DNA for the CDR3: TGTGCCAGCAGCTTTGGCGACTCCTACAATGAGCAGTTCTTC. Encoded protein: CASSFGDSYNEQFF.

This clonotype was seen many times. CDR3 DNA: TGTGCCAGCAGCCAAGATCGGGGGCCCTTCTACGAGCAGTACTTC. The encoded protein is CASSQDRGPFYEQYF. V is TRBV3-1 and J is TRBJ2-7, with D perhaps TRBD1 or TRBD2 (6 bases each). The CDR3 runs to 15 residues. Deletions cut 0 bases from V and 3 bases from J, with 12 bases between. Germline V gives CDR1 LGHDT, CDR2 YNNKEL (reference sequence).

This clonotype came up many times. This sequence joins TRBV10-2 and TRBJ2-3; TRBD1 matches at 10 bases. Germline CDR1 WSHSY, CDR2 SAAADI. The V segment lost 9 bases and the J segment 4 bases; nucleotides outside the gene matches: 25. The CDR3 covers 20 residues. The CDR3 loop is CASLTGGSRVLLLPADTQYF. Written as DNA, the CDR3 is TGCGCCAGTCTGACAGGGGGCTCCAGGGTCCTTCTCCTCCCCGCAGATACGCAGTATTTT.